The 18 T cell receptor beta chains below were found in one sample sequenced in a study of beta chain features in type 1 diabetes. Antigens of these TCRs are unknown. Findings and limits, study-wide: Moderately but significantly shorter TCRB CDR3s were found in Type 1 diabetes patients in all four CD4+ subsets.

Of the isolated RNA, all was reverse transcribed, and so the sequenced material was expressed TCRB transcripts. TCRdb's copy holds only in-frame clones and misses some; the assay was immunoSEQ multiplex PCR. The data show 300,000 or so clones, over 11% seen once. Sequenced material: naive CD4+ T cells from blood. The origin of the receptors is a man aged 25-45 years with type 1 diabetes.

A few counts support this clone. The CDR3 sequence is CASSYAQGSGTEAFF. The CDR3 DNA is TGTGCCAGCAGTTACGCGCAGGGTTCGGGCACTGAAGCTTTCTTT. This chain uses TRBV6-6 with TRBJ1-1, with D possibly TRBD1 on 5 matching bases. V was trimmed by 2 bases and J by 4 bases, leaving 14 bases between them. The CDR3 is 15 amino acids. Germline CDR1 reads MNHNY; CDR2 reads SVGAGI (reference sequence).

The CDR3 is CASSQDLAGGQETQYF. The DNA of the CDR3 is TGTGCCAGCAGCCAAGATCTGGCGGGAGGGCAAGAGACCCAGTACTTC. The chain combines TRBV4-2 with TRBJ2-5; TRBD2 matches at 9 bases. There are 16 residues in the CDR3. The germline V gene encodes CDR1 LGHNA and CDR2 YNFKEQ. V dropped 0 bases and J dropped 2; count of bases not matched to a gene: 4.

The chain joins TRBV14 to TRBJ2-6, with a weak D call TRBD1 (6 bases). V was shortened by 3 bases and J by 1 base, with 10 bases between the two germline ends. Per the germline V gene, CDR1 is SGHDN and CDR2 is FVKESK. The CDR3 length is 16 residues. The CDR3 DNA sequence: TGTGCCAGCAGCCAGGACAGATTTTCTGGGGCCAACGTCCTGACTTTC. Translating it yields CASSQDRFSGANVLTF. The variable domain in full, completed from reference TRBV14 and TRBJ2-6, reads EAGVTQFPSHSVIEKGQTVTLRCDPISGHDNLYWYRRVMGKEIKFLLHFVKESKQDESGMPNNRFLAERTGGTYSTLKVQPAELEDSGVYFCASSQDRFSGANVLTFGAGSRLTVL.

This clone occurred a few times. The V and J genes are TRBV7-2 and TRBJ2-7; possibly TRBD1 for D (6 bases). This CDR3 has 14 amino acids. V dropped 2 bases and J dropped 3 bases, with 11 bases sitting between them. Germline V gene sequence: CDR1 SGHTA, CDR2 FQGNSA. The CDR3 sequence is CASSLTYRDYEQYF. For the CDR3, the DNA is TGTGCCAGCAGCTTAACGTACAGGGACTACGAGCAGTACTTC.

V usage is TRBV5-1 and J usage is TRBJ1-5; the D is unclear. Germline assignment: CDR1 SGHRS and CDR2 YFSETQ. The CDR3 is made up of 13 amino acids. V was cut by 4 bases and J by 2 bases, with 7 bases left in between. The CDR3 nucleotides are TGCGCCAGCAGCGTTCGGGGCAATCAGCCCCAGCATTTT. Residues: CASSVRGNQPQHF.

This chain connects TRBV29-1 to TRBJ1-2; possibly TRBD1 for D (5 bases). The CDR3 is 14 residues long. Looked up from germline, CDR1 is SQVTM and CDR2 is ANQGSEA. Trimming pared 3 bases from V and 5 bases from J, leaving 16 bases between. In DNA, the CDR3 is TGCAGCGTTGAGATTCCCAGGGCAAGATATGGCTACACCTTC. Its protein product is CSVEIPRARYGYTF.

Note on this clone: Other nucleotide sequences from this sample produce the same CDR3. The chain couples TRBV18 to TRBJ2-7; TRBD2 might be the D (6 bases). CDR1 and CDR2 from the germline V gene are KGHSH and LQKENI. The CDR3 sequence is 13 residues long. Trimming removed 3 bases from V and 2 bases from J, with 8 bases in between. This CDR3 is CASSPGSTYEQYF. In nucleotides, the CDR3 is TGTGCCAGCTCACCCGGGAGTACCTACGAGCAGTACTTC. Supplemented by reference TRBV18 and TRBJ2-7, the full variable domain reads NAGVMQNPRHLVRRRGQEARLRCSPMKGHSHVYWYRQLPEEGLKFMVYLQKENIIDESGMPKERFSAEFPKEGPSILRIQQVVRGDSAAYFCASSPGSTYEQYFGPGTRLTVT.

This clone has a handful of counts. This sequence joins TRBV6-6 and TRBJ2-5; tentatively, D is TRBD2 (5 bases). In germline, CDR1 is MNHNY, CDR2 SVGAGI (reference sequence). Trimming took off 1 base at V and 5 bases at J, with 11 bases between the two ends. The CDR3 is 14 residues long. The CDR3 here is CASSYFAGQETQYF. Written as DNA, the CDR3 is TGTGCCAGCAGTTACTTTGCGGGCCAGGAGACCCAGTACTTC.

There are a few counts of this clone. This sequence joins TRBV6-5 and TRBJ1-1; D is possibly TRBD1 (5 bases). Trimming left V 4 bases short and J 5 bases short, with 14 bases between. Germline V lookup: CDR1 MNHEY, CDR2 SVGAGI. This CDR3 has 14 amino acids. Written as DNA, the CDR3 is TGTGCCAGCAGTTCATGGGGGGGACGGACTGAAGCTTTCTTT. Amino acids: CASSSWGGRTEAFF.

CDR3 region: CASSLAPAGAREQYF. CDR3 nucleotide sequence: TGTGCCAGCAGCTTGGCCCCAGCGGGAGCGCGTGAGCAGTACTTC. The rearrangement links TRBV5-6 to TRBJ2-7; TRBD2 agrees at 8 bases. With 0 bases clipped from V and 7 bases from J, the junction kept 9 bases outside the gene matches. The length of the CDR3 is 15 residues. The germline V gene encodes CDR1 SGHDT and CDR2 YYEEEE. Full variable domain (rest looked up from reference TRBV5-6 and TRBJ2-7): DAGVTQSPTHLIKTRGQQVTLRCSPKSGHDTVSWYQQALGQGPQFIFQYYEEEERQRGNFPDRFSGHQFPNYSSELNVNALLLGDSALYLCASSLAPAGAREQYFGPGTRLTVT.

The chain recombines TRBV28 with TRBJ2-2; 7 bases line up with TRBD2. The CDR3 covers 18 residues. V was pared by 3 bases and J by 5 bases, with 15 bases of the junction left unmatched. Germline assignment: CDR1 MDHEN and CDR2 SYDVKM. This chain's CDR3 is CASSFSTSAPGRTGELFF. The CDR3 nucleotides are TGTGCCAGCAGTTTTTCTACTAGCGCCCCTGGGAGGACCGGGGAGCTGTTTTTT. Complete variable domain (other parts from reference TRBV28 and TRBJ2-2): DVKVTQSSRYLVKRTGEKVFLECVQDMDHENMFWYRQDPGLGLRLIYFSYDVKMKEKGDIPEGYSVSREKKERFSLILESASTNQTSMYLCASSFSTSAPGRTGELFFGEGSRLTVL.

The chain links TRBV7-9 to TRBJ2-3; tentative D call: TRBD1 (5 bases). CDR3 length equals 13 residues. Looked up from germline, CDR1 is SEHNR and CDR2 is FQNEAQ (reference sequence). V lost 0 bases and J lost 5, with 6 bases in between. CDR3 sequence: CASSLATVDTQYF. The CDR3 DNA reads TGTGCCAGCAGCTTAGCGACAGTAGATACGCAGTATTTT.

This clone was counted between two and nine times. This chain joins TRBV5-1 and TRBJ2-7; a weak D match, TRBD2 (6 bases). The CDR3 covers 13 residues. Trimming shortened V by 0 bases and J by 6 bases, and 10 bases separated the two germline ends. CDR1 and CDR2 from the germline V gene are SGHRS and YFSETQ. CDR3 protein: CASSLELAGEQYF. CDR3 DNA sequence: TGCGCCAGCAGCTTGGAACTAGCTGGCGAGCAGTACTTC.

This chain's CDR3 is CASSPWTGGAGNTIYF. CDR3 nucleotides: TGTGCCAGCAGCCCATGGACAGGGGGCGCTGGAAACACCATATATTTT. The rearrangement joins TRBV13 to TRBJ1-3, with 11 bases matching TRBD1. The CDR3 length is 16 residues. The V segment lost 5 bases and the J segment 2 bases; nucleotides outside the gene matches: 5. Germline CDR1 reads PRHDT; CDR2 reads FYEKMQ (reference sequence).

In its sample, this clone was seen a few times. The chain couples TRBV20-1 to TRBJ1-1, with D tentatively TRBD1 (6 bases). Trimming removed 7 bases at V and 3 bases at J, with 9 bases between. CDR1 is DFQATT and CDR2 is SNEGSKA in the germline V gene (reference sequence). CDR3 length equals 11 residues. CDR3 in amino acids: CSGSGDTEAFF. The CDR3 coding sequence is TGCAGTGGTTCAGGGGACACTGAAGCTTTCTTT.

The CDR3 region is CASSREAGALADTQYF. As DNA, the CDR3 is TGCGCCAGCAGCCGAGAAGCGGGAGCGTTGGCAGATACGCAGTATTTT. The chain carries TRBV4-3 and TRBJ2-3, with 8 bases fitting TRBD2. The germline CDR1 and CDR2 sequences are LGHNA and YSLEER. This CDR3 comprises 16 residues. V was pared by 4 bases and J by 4 bases, with 10 bases of the junction left unmatched.

This clone appeared a few times. The CDR3 spells CASSLTRGGISYNEQFF. CDR3 nucleotide sequence: TGTGCCAGCTCACTCACCAGGGGAGGGATCTCCTACAATGAGCAGTTCTTC. This rearrangement joins TRBV18 to TRBJ2-1, with D perhaps TRBD2 (7 bases). This CDR3 contains 17 residues. V was pared by 4 bases and J by 0 bases, with 16 bases between. Germline V gene sequence: CDR1 KGHSH, CDR2 LQKENI.

This clone has just a few counts. The CDR3 is CSGRQWNTEAFF. In DNA form, the CDR3 reads TGCAGCGGTCGACAGTGGAACACTGAAGCTTTCTTT. The chain couples TRBV29-1 to TRBJ1-1; possible D gene TRBD1, 5 bases. The CDR3 length is 12 residues. Trimming took 7 bases from V and 1 from J, leaving 10 bases between them. Germline-derived CDR1 and CDR2 are SQVTM and ANQGSEA.